This T cell receptor (beta chain) is drawn from a study of PD-1 blockade in mismatch repair-deficient tumors. PCR or immunohistochemistry showed mismatch repair deficiency in every enrolled patient. The data were produced by immunoSEQ multiplex PCR, yet TCRdb's version contains in-frame clones alone and is incomplete. The sample carries 20,000 to 30,000 clones, about four fifths recorded once. Concerning this clone: The antigen remains unidentified.

Germline V gives CDR1 SGHAT, CDR2 FQNNGV. The CDR3 extends over 17 amino acids. Trimming took 3 bases from V and 0 from J, leaving 18 bases between them. Study-wide results and caveats: Rapid post-treatment expansion, then contraction, generally preceding radiologic response, marked tumor-resident clones.

This receptor was identified in an adult with mismatch repair-deficient cancer. V and J are TRBV11-2 and TRBJ2-7, with D possibly being TRBD2 (6 bases). The sequenced sample was PBMCs, obtained before pembrolizumab treatment. CDR3 loop: CASSFDGQRAGSYEQYF. The CDR3 DNA sequence: TGTGCCAGCAGCTTTGATGGTCAGCGGGCGGGCTCCTACGAGCAGTACTTC.